This T cell receptor beta chain is from a study of tumor and adjacent non-tumor tissue in lung cancer (dated by TCRdb to the late 2010s). For context, the study as a whole: By cancer type, the cohort comprised eleven to twelve adenocarcinoma patients, a couple of squamous cell carcinoma patients and 1 small cell lung cancer patient. The study compared bulk TCRbeta repertoires from lung tumor tissue and matched distant non-tumor lung tissue of around 14 lung cancer patients. TCRbeta CDR3 sequencing was performed on thirty paired specimens, with one tumor sample and one normal lung sample collected per patient. A total of around 130,000,000 productive TCRbeta reads were generated by sequencing, corresponding to an average of approximately 4 million reads per sample. The roughly 15 patients were aged roughly 30 to 85 years, included roughly ten men and 5 women, and had TNM stage I to III disease. General findings and caveats noted by the study authors: Only approximately 16 patients were included in the cohort, and the need for larger samples and more detailed clinical data was noted by the authors. TCR diversity was significantly higher in younger patients, and greater tumor TCR diversity was associated with shorter overall survival and shorter disease-free survival. Tumor tissue showed significantly higher TCR diversity (inverse Simpson) than normal lung tissue, at around 450 vs 150 (P = 0.0075, Mann-Whitney U test). Neither the sequencing platform nor unique molecular identifiers are mentioned in the methods. The top 100 clones accounted for a significantly larger cumulative portion of the repertoire in normal lung than in tumor tissue. Because peripheral blood was not sequenced, the blood TCRbeta repertoires of the lung cancer patients in the study went unexamined.

A word on this clonotype: No antigen is known for it. Without the conserved terminal phenylalanine or tryptophan, this CDR3 likely stems from a read error.

Bulk unsorted tissue served as the source for RNA extraction, and RNA quality was assessed using a NanoDrop ND-1000 and an Agilent 2100. Normal lung samples were distant non-tumor tissue taken more than 3 cm from the tumor edge. The donors were newly diagnosed lung cancer patients admitted for thoracic surgery in China from August to November 2014 who had not received prior chemotherapy. Patients who had received previous radiotherapy or chemotherapy, or who had another concurrent cancer, were excluded from the study. Surgical tissue pieces of roughly 1-2.1 cm3 were preserved in RNAlater solution and stored at -80 °C until use. To prepare the library, multiplex PCR was applied. TCRdb shows the sequencer as Illumina HiSeq 2500. TCRbeta libraries were constructed through three rounds of nested PCR with primers (Table S4) according to protocols adapted from ARM-PCR. Before sequencing, PCR products in the 200-500 bp range were cut out of the gel and cleaned up using the QIAquick gel extraction kit. As for how the authors treated the data: Reads were cleaned using Trimmomatic, were merged into complete CDR3 sequences using FLASH, and were assigned to V(D)J germline segments using MiTCR. Clonal diversity was calculated as the inverse Simpson's index using VDJtools. In-frame sequences without a premature stop codon were defined as productive reads. Clones were called with MiXCR by TCRdb after fastp trimmed the public reads at Q25, and only in-frame beta chains were retained. Each entry merges the rows of one CDR3 protein and shows their most common DNA and genes. In this record, the V and J calls reflect TCRdb's handling and not the investigators' own analysis. The sample table contains approximately 79,000 distinct CDR3 sequences; only one count was recorded for less than 85% of them. The ten top clones hold less than 50% of the sample.

The CDR3 extends over 14 residues, inclusive of both ends. Only the CDR3 part of the read is kept: 42 bases, read in frame from the first base. From the germline V gene, CDR1 is SQVTM and CDR2 is ANQGSEA. Sequencing was performed on distant non-tumor lung tissue. The chain is made from TRBV29-1 and TRBJ2-2; TRBD1 agrees with 7 junctional bases. The sequence was obtained from a man aged 70-80 years with non-small cell lung cancer. The DNA reads TGCAGCGTTGGGCGAGGGGGCGGCACCGTGGAGCTGTTTCTT. Translated, this gives CSVGRGGGTVELFL.